The present T cell receptor beta chain was sequenced within a study of CD8+ T cells in alopecia areata. Sample treatment: oral pan-JAK inhibitor, 5-10 mg twice daily. Specimens obtained from alopecia areata patients comprised lesional scalp punch biopsies and peripheral blood. After isolation, RNA underwent reverse transcription to generate cDNA as the sequencing template. Sequenced by immunoSEQ multiplex PCR; TCRdb stores in-frame clones only, minus some. The sample contains approximately 18,000 clones, 59% of which appear only once. The V gene's germline CDR1 is SGDLS and CDR2 YYNGEE. The CDR3 has 14 amino acids. The V and J ends lost 0 bases and 4 bases respectively, with 10 bases between them.

The receptor's source is a human donor with alopecia areata. Here the sequenced sample was skin, taken at week 4, from a patient treated with tofacitinib. The gene calls are TRBV9 and TRBJ1-1; D gene unclear. Written as DNA, the CDR3 is TGTGCCAGCAGCGTAGAAGAGGGATTCACTGAAGCTTTCTTT. It is translated as CASSVEEGFTEAFF.